Below, one T cell receptor beta chain is given with its context. Its antigen is not identified. The sample is drawn from a study of beta chain features in type 1 diabetes. Looking at the study overall: Examined across all samples were around 110 million sorted cells. Study results and limitations: Moderately but significantly shorter TCRB CDR3s were found in Type 1 diabetes patients in all four CD4+ subsets.

Expressed TCRB transcripts were sequenced because the entire RNA isolate underwent reverse transcription. Assay used: immunoSEQ multiplex PCR; TCRdb lists only in-frame clones, some missing. The data show a few hundred thousand clones, 14% seen once. Sorted populations were all over 98% pure. The material sequenced was naive CD4+ T cells from blood. This clonotype originated in a man younger than 40 with type 1 diabetes.

The CDR3 spells CASGRPGSYEQYF. CDR3 nucleotide sequence: TGTGCCAGCGGACGCCCCGGGAGTTACGAGCAGTACTTC. The genes are TRBV28 and TRBJ2-7; D is perhaps TRBD2 (6 bases). Germline values: CDR1 MDHEN, CDR2 SYDVKM. V lost 8 bases, J lost 4 bases, and 15 bases lay in between. The CDR3 has 13 residues.